This is a list of T cell receptor beta chains from one sample in a study of T cell clonotyping in hematopoietic cell transplantation. The data were produced by immunoSEQ multiplex PCR, yet TCRdb's version contains in-frame clones alone and is incomplete. This sample yields tens of thousands of clones, of which around 95% are seen a single time; around 0.81% belongs to the top ten. Sequenced material: peripheral blood mononuclear cells. The receptors here all came from a woman aged 45-65 years in good health. Some clones in this sample may be carry-over from other donors' samples. Each CDR3 is given with its conserved first and last residue. A D gene is named only where the DNA matches it firmly. Size is omitted from some rows. Given values are once, few, many or a class for expanded clones.

clone_size: .; v_call: TRBV4-1; d_call: TRBD1; j_call: TRBJ1-4; cdr3_aa: CASSQDRRDRGPTNEKLFF; cdr3_nt: TGCGCCAGCAGCCAAGATCGGCGGGACAGGGGGCCTACTAATGAAAAACTGTTTTTT
clone_size: .; v_call: TRBV11-2; d_call: TRBD2; j_call: TRBJ2-2; cdr3_aa: CASSFSSGGGELFF; cdr3_nt: TGTGCCAGCAGCTTTTCTAGCGGGGGTGGGGAGCTGTTTTTT
clone_size: .; v_call: TRBV11-2; d_call: TRBD1; j_call: TRBJ2-7; cdr3_aa: CASSTRPGGASYEQYF; cdr3_nt: TGTGCCAGCAGCACCCGACCAGGGGGAGCCTCCTACGAGCAGTACTTC
clone_size: once; v_call: TRBV9; d_call: .; j_call: TRBJ1-1; cdr3_aa: CASSVGSVGYDTEAFF; cdr3_nt: TGTGCCAGCAGCGTAGGTTCCGTGGGGTACGACACTGAAGCTTTCTTT
clone_size: .; v_call: TRBV2; d_call: .; j_call: TRBJ2-7; cdr3_aa: CASRPYHEQYF; cdr3_nt: TGTGCCAGCAGGCCCTACCACGAGCAGTACTTC
clone_size: once; v_call: TRBV7-8; d_call: .; j_call: TRBJ1-6; cdr3_aa: CASSGGTGGSPLHF; cdr3_nt: TGTGCCAGCAGCGGGGGGACTGGGGGTTCACCCCTCCACTTT
clone_size: .; v_call: TRBV11-1; d_call: .; j_call: TRBJ2-7; cdr3_aa: CASSKEYEQYF; cdr3_nt: TGTGCCAGCAGCAAGGAGTACGAGCAGTACTTC
clone_size: .; v_call: TRBV5-4; d_call: TRBD2; j_call: TRBJ2-1; cdr3_aa: CASRKAGGDNEQFF; cdr3_nt: TGTGCCAGCAGGAAGGCGGGGGGGGACAATGAGCAGTTCTTC
clone_size: .; v_call: TRBV4-3; d_call: .; j_call: TRBJ1-4; cdr3_aa: CASSPGGIVDEKLFF; cdr3_nt: TGCGCCAGCAGCCCCGGCGGGATCGTAGATGAAAAACTGTTTTTT
clone_size: .; v_call: TRBV25-1; d_call: TRBD1; j_call: TRBJ1-3; cdr3_aa: CASSANRGSISGNTIYF; cdr3_nt: TGTGCCAGCAGTGCAAACAGGGGATCGATCTCTGGAAACACCATATATTTT
clone_size: .; v_call: TRBV15; d_call: TRBD1; j_call: TRBJ1-6; cdr3_aa: CATSRLLGQPNSPLHF; cdr3_nt: TGTGCCACCAGCAGACTCTTGGGACAGCCGAATTCACCCCTCCACTTT
clone_size: .; v_call: TRBV6-4; d_call: .; j_call: TRBJ2-6; cdr3_aa: CASSDEATAGANVLTF; cdr3_nt: TGTGCCAGCAGTGACGAAGCGACAGCCGGGGCCAACGTCCTGACTTTC
clone_size: .; v_call: TRBV7-2; d_call: .; j_call: TRBJ1-2; cdr3_aa: CASSLYEGYTF; cdr3_nt: TGTGCCAGCAGCTTATATGAAGGCTACACCTTC
clone_size: .; v_call: TRBV6-5; d_call: .; j_call: TRBJ2-4; cdr3_aa: CASRPDSQGRNIQYF; cdr3_nt: TGTGCCAGCAGACCGGACTCTCAGGGCCGAAACATTCAGTACTTC
clone_size: .; v_call: TRBV6-5; d_call: .; j_call: TRBJ1-2; cdr3_aa: CASRFMDGYTF; cdr3_nt: TGTGCCAGCAGATTCATGGATGGCTACACCTTC
clone_size: .; v_call: TRBV9; d_call: .; j_call: TRBJ2-6; cdr3_aa: CASSVNSLGQGFRSGANVLTF; cdr3_nt: TGTGCCAGCAGCGTAAACTCCTTGGGGCAGGGATTCCGCTCTGGGGCCAACGTCCTGACTTTC
clone_size: once; v_call: TRBV6-1; d_call: TRBD1; j_call: TRBJ1-5; cdr3_aa: CASRGQGQTEQPQHF; cdr3_nt: TGTGCCAGCAGGGGCCAGGGACAGACGGAACAGCCTCAGCATTTT
clone_size: .; v_call: TRBV7-9; d_call: .; j_call: TRBJ2-7; cdr3_aa: CASSLGTLRPHEQYF; cdr3_nt: TGTGCCAGCAGCTTAGGAACGCTGCGGCCTCACGAGCAGTACTTC
clone_size: .; v_call: TRBV4-3; d_call: TRBD1; j_call: TRBJ1-3; cdr3_aa: CASSQGQGASSGNTIYF; cdr3_nt: TGCGCCAGCAGCCAAGGACAGGGCGCGTCCTCTGGAAACACCATATATTTT
clone_size: .; v_call: TRBV5-1; d_call: TRBD1; j_call: TRBJ1-2; cdr3_aa: CASSLDTGDYGYTF; cdr3_nt: TGCGCCAGCAGCTTGGACACAGGGGACTATGGCTACACCTTC
clone_size: .; v_call: TRBV7-2; d_call: .; j_call: TRBJ2-2; cdr3_aa: CASSAKNTGELFF; cdr3_nt: TGTGCCAGCAGCGCCAAAAACACCGGGGAGCTGTTTTTT
clone_size: few; v_call: TRBV11-3; d_call: TRBD1; j_call: TRBJ1-2; cdr3_aa: CASSLTPEGADGYTF; cdr3_nt: TGTGCCAGCAGCTTAACACCGGAGGGGGCAGATGGCTACACCTTC
clone_size: .; v_call: TRBV2; d_call: .; j_call: TRBJ2-1; cdr3_aa: CASSQGSYNEQFF; cdr3_nt: TGTGCCAGTTCCCAGGGGAGCTACAATGAGCAGTTCTTC
clone_size: .; v_call: TRBV11-2; d_call: TRBD1; j_call: TRBJ1-2; cdr3_aa: CASSRDRAYGYTF; cdr3_nt: TGTGCCAGCAGCCGGGACAGGGCCTATGGCTACACCTTC
clone_size: .; v_call: TRBV4-1; d_call: TRBD2; j_call: TRBJ2-1; cdr3_aa: CASSQDGSGGYQFF; cdr3_nt: TGCGCCAGCAGCCAAGATGGGAGCGGGGGGTATCAGTTCTTC
clone_size: .; v_call: TRBV7-2; d_call: .; j_call: TRBJ2-1; cdr3_aa: CASRPPGTSEQFF; cdr3_nt: TGTGCCAGCAGACCCCCCGGGACGAGTGAGCAGTTCTTC
clone_size: .; v_call: TRBV7-2; d_call: .; j_call: TRBJ1-1; cdr3_aa: CASSLAGGHTEAFF; cdr3_nt: TGTGCCAGCAGCTTAGCGGGTGGGCACACTGAAGCTTTCTTT
clone_size: .; v_call: TRBV7-9; d_call: TRBD2; j_call: TRBJ2-7; cdr3_aa: CASSKAGGGSYEQYF; cdr3_nt: TGTGCCAGCAGCAAAGCGGGGGGTGGCTCCTACGAGCAGTACTTC
clone_size: once; v_call: TRBV5-5; d_call: TRBD2; j_call: TRBJ2-2; cdr3_aa: CASSLTSGGFGPGELFF; cdr3_nt: TGTGCCAGCAGCTTGACTAGCGGGGGGTTTGGGCCCGGGGAGCTGTTTTTT
clone_size: .; v_call: TRBV6-4; d_call: TRBD2; j_call: TRBJ2-1; cdr3_aa: CASSVLGLAGGPSSYNEQFF; cdr3_nt: TGTGCCAGCAGTGTTCTTGGACTAGCGGGGGGCCCTAGCTCCTACAATGAGCAGTTCTTC
clone_size: .; v_call: TRBV6-6; d_call: .; j_call: TRBJ1-4; cdr3_aa: CASSYYSSEKLFF; cdr3_nt: TGTGCCAGCAGTTACTACAGTTCCGAAAAACTGTTTTTT
clone_size: .; v_call: TRBV4-2; d_call: TRBD1; j_call: TRBJ2-1; cdr3_aa: CASSQEDRDYNEQFF; cdr3_nt: TGTGCCAGCAGCCAGGAGGACAGGGATTACAATGAGCAGTTCTTC
clone_size: .; v_call: TRBV28; d_call: .; j_call: TRBJ1-2; cdr3_aa: CASSVEANYGYTF; cdr3_nt: TGTGCCAGCAGTGTGGAAGCTAACTATGGCTACACCTTC
clone_size: .; v_call: TRBV2; d_call: .; j_call: TRBJ2-2; cdr3_aa: CASRLIDTGELFF; cdr3_nt: TGTGCCAGCCGACTAATAGACACCGGGGAGCTGTTTTTT
clone_size: .; v_call: TRBV6-5; d_call: .; j_call: TRBJ2-3; cdr3_aa: CASSYLPQFDTQYF; cdr3_nt: TGTGCCAGCAGTTACCTCCCACAGTTCGATACGCAGTATTTT
clone_size: .; v_call: TRBV9; d_call: TRBD2; j_call: TRBJ2-2; cdr3_aa: CASSAEGLAGGELFF; cdr3_nt: TGTGCCAGCAGCGCGGAGGGACTAGCCGGCGGGGAGCTGTTTTTT
clone_size: .; v_call: TRBV7-7; d_call: .; j_call: TRBJ2-2; cdr3_aa: CASSPAPTGIDTGELFF; cdr3_nt: TGTGCCAGCAGCCCCGCACCCACAGGGATAGACACCGGGGAGCTGTTTTTT
clone_size: .; v_call: TRBV9; d_call: .; j_call: TRBJ1-2; cdr3_aa: CASSLIGGQYAAGYTF; cdr3_nt: TGTGCCAGCAGCCTAATCGGAGGACAGTACGCGGCCGGCTACACCTTC
clone_size: .; v_call: TRBV5-4; d_call: TRBD1; j_call: TRBJ2-1; cdr3_aa: CASMAGTGNYNEQFF; cdr3_nt: TGTGCCAGCATGGCCGGGACAGGGAATTACAATGAGCAGTTCTTC
clone_size: .; v_call: TRBV19; d_call: .; j_call: TRBJ1-2; cdr3_aa: CASSIGAQTDRYGYTF; cdr3_nt: TGTGCCAGTAGTATCGGGGCTCAAACCGACCGCTATGGCTACACCTTC
clone_size: .; v_call: TRBV20-1; d_call: .; j_call: TRBJ2-1; cdr3_aa: CSAREGNEQFF; cdr3_nt: TGCAGTGCTAGAGAGGGAAATGAGCAGTTCTTC
clone_size: .; v_call: TRBV9; d_call: TRBD2; j_call: TRBJ2-1; cdr3_aa: CASSISGGTYNEQFF; cdr3_nt: TGTGCCAGCAGCATTAGCGGGGGAACCTACAATGAGCAGTTCTTC
clone_size: once; v_call: TRBV6-1; d_call: TRBD1; j_call: TRBJ2-7; cdr3_aa: CASGEYRTGDEQYF; cdr3_nt: TGTGCCAGCGGCGAATACAGGACAGGAGATGAGCAGTACTTC
clone_size: once; v_call: TRBV30; d_call: .; j_call: TRBJ1-2; cdr3_aa: CAWVWAPERGYTF; cdr3_nt: TGTGCCTGGGTGTGGGCTCCCGAGAGGGGCTACACCTTC
clone_size: .; v_call: TRBV7-2; d_call: .; j_call: TRBJ1-3; cdr3_aa: CASSIRQISGNTIYF; cdr3_nt: TGTGCCAGCAGCATCCGACAGATCTCTGGAAACACCATATATTTT
clone_size: .; v_call: TRBV7-9; d_call: .; j_call: TRBJ2-3; cdr3_aa: CASSLVGGQEGNTQYF; cdr3_nt: TGTGCCAGCAGCTTAGTAGGTGGGCAGGAGGGGAATACGCAGTATTTT
clone_size: .; v_call: TRBV2; d_call: .; j_call: TRBJ1-2; cdr3_aa: CASSSGEIGYTF; cdr3_nt: TGTGCCAGCAGTTCCGGGGAGATTGGCTACACCTTC
clone_size: .; v_call: TRBV5-1; d_call: TRBD1; j_call: TRBJ1-1; cdr3_aa: CASISGTGGFTEAFF; cdr3_nt: TGCGCCAGCATCTCCGGGACAGGGGGCTTCACTGAAGCTTTCTTT
clone_size: .; v_call: TRBV19; d_call: .; j_call: TRBJ1-2; cdr3_aa: CASSIGQATSGYTF; cdr3_nt: TGTGCCAGTAGTATCGGGCAGGCGACTTCTGGCTACACCTTC
clone_size: .; v_call: TRBV2; d_call: .; j_call: TRBJ2-3; cdr3_aa: CASSQQGTTDTQYF; cdr3_nt: TGTGCCAGCAGTCAACAGGGGACTACAGATACGCAGTATTTT
clone_size: .; v_call: TRBV19; d_call: .; j_call: TRBJ2-1; cdr3_aa: CASSPLANLNYNEQFF; cdr3_nt: TGTGCCAGTAGTCCTCTAGCGAATCTAAACTACAATGAGCAGTTCTTC
clone_size: .; v_call: TRBV6-6; d_call: .; j_call: TRBJ1-3; cdr3_aa: CATGSSGNTIYF; cdr3_nt: TGCGCCACCGGGTCCTCTGGAAACACCATATATTTT
clone_size: .; v_call: TRBV19; d_call: TRBD2; j_call: TRBJ2-7; cdr3_aa: CASSPSWRGAYEQYF; cdr3_nt: TGTGCCAGTAGTCCCTCCTGGCGGGGGGCCTACGAGCAGTACTTC
clone_size: .; v_call: TRBV5-4; d_call: TRBD1; j_call: TRBJ2-5; cdr3_aa: CASSAGQGETQYF; cdr3_nt: TGTGCCAGCAGTGCGGGACAGGGAGAGACCCAGTACTTC
clone_size: few; v_call: TRBV19; d_call: .; j_call: TRBJ1-5; cdr3_aa: CASSMTTSNQPQHF; cdr3_nt: TGTGCCAGTAGTATGACAACTAGCAATCAGCCCCAGCATTTT
clone_size: .; v_call: TRBV27; d_call: .; j_call: TRBJ1-2; cdr3_aa: CASSFGGGLTYGYTF; cdr3_nt: TGTGCCAGCAGTTTCGGGGGAGGACTGACCTATGGCTACACCTTC
clone_size: .; v_call: TRBV4-3; d_call: TRBD1; j_call: TRBJ1-6; cdr3_aa: CASSRRDRGNSPLHF; cdr3_nt: TGCGCCAGCAGCCGCCGGGACAGGGGAAATTCACCCCTCCACTTT